This T cell receptor beta chain was sequenced during a study of identifying expanded T cells in peripheral blood. General study findings and limits: Technical replicates showed about 1.1 changed clones; around two weeks approximately 15; four weeks 19. Clone count variance between roughly 2-week samples rose with total template count.

During the collection period, no donor immune events like infections were recorded. The trim removed 5 bases at V and 6 bases at J, leaving 6 bases unmatched. CDR1 and CDR2 (germline): LNHDA, SQIVND (reference sequence). This CDR3 is 15 amino acids long. In regard to this clone: Its antigen is unidentified.

Assay: immunoSEQ multiplex PCR; the TCRdb copy retains only in-frame clones and omits some. Altogether around 76,000 clones are present, under 90% being singletons, with the ten largest covering around 3.3%. The receptor was derived from a person aged 18-69 years in good health. The genes are TRBV19 and TRBJ2-1, with 11 bases lining up with TRBD2. Material for sequencing was blood. The CDR3 DNA follows: TGTGCCAGTAGTTCTCTAGCGGGAGGCAGCAATGAGCAGTTCTTC. It is translated as CASSSLAGGSNEQFF. The full variable domain, with the rest looked up from reference TRBV19 and TRBJ2-1, is DGGITQSPKYLFRKEGQNVTLSCEQNLNHDAMYWYRQDPGQGLRLIYYSQIVNDFQKGDIAEGYSVSREKKESFPLTVTSAQKNPTAFYLCASSSLAGGSNEQFFGPGTRLTVL.